Sequencing of this T cell receptor (beta chain) was carried out in a study of T cell repertoires in cytomegalovirus infection. Study-level background: It was recently identified HLA-C-restricted and well-studied HLA-B-restricted CMV epitopes that the study used. A matching HLA type, together with CMV infection, was signaled by public TCR beta signatures. Study findings and constraints: CMV carriers with the relevant HLA were identified by cumulative public TCR beta family frequency. Dominating the ex vivo response were TCR beta clonotypes that were CMV-specific and HLA-C-restricted.

TCRdb re-called the reads through MiXCR, storing one row per CDR3 protein. Among tens of thousands of distinct CDR3 sequences listed, roughly 20% were seen once. The CDR3 loop spans 15 amino acids. V lost 0 bases, J lost 6 bases, and 14 bases lay in between. Germline values: CDR1 LGHNA, CDR2 YNFKEQ. This clonotype was seen a handful of times. Its antigen remains unknown. The chain is built from TRBV4-2 and TRBJ1-2; D is uncertain. This TCR was sampled from a human donor in good health (CMV status not recorded). Some clones in this sample may be carry-over from other donors' samples. The sample consisted of CD8+ T cells from cultured PBMCs, taken from culture after CMV antigen stimulation. Written as DNA, the CDR3 is TGTGCCAGCAGCCAAGAGATGGAGGGCTTGAATGGCTACACCTTC. Encoded protein: CASSQEMEGLNGYTF.